These 16 T cell receptor beta chains were sequenced from one sample in a study of CD8+ T cells in alopecia areata. Markers including CD4, CD8alpha, NKG2D and NKG2ACE guided sorting of pooled cutaneous lymph node cells. RNA, once extracted, was reverse transcribed into cDNA for use as the sequencing template. Clones were read by immunoSEQ multiplex PCR, and TCRdb kept only the in-frame ones, dropping some. This table holds over 250,000 clones with no singletons; the top ten claim 1.2%. Sequences were obtained from CD4+ T cells sorted from a lymph node. These receptors originate from a C3H/HeJ mouse with alopecia areata. MHC haplotype of the mouse line: H2-k.

As concerns this clone: These gene names are mouse names. The observed sequence ends 4 residues before the CDR3 terminus, with the missing tail filled in from the germline J gene. The rearrangement joins TRBV5 to TRBJ1-2; D perhaps matches TRBD1 (5 bases). Germline V gene sequence: CDR1 LGHNA, CDR2 YNLKQL (reference sequence). This CDR3 is 14 amino acids long. The covered CDR3 bases are TGTGCCAGCAGCCAAGATTTGGGGGTGCCC. This gives the protein CASSQDLGVP. The whole CDR3 is CASSQDLGVPDYTF.

In this sample, this clone turned up a few times. The genes are named according to mouse. The read finishes 3 residues shy of the CDR3 end, and the germline J gene is used to complete it. The V call is TRBV13-2, the J call TRBJ1-6, with TRBD1 matching 9 bases. TRBJ1-6 is identified as an open reading frame with a role that is uncertain. CDR1 NNHNN and CDR2 SYGAGS come from the germline V gene (reference sequence). CDR3 length: 16 amino acids. The V segment lost 5 bases and the J segment 1 base; nucleotides outside the gene matches: 4. This chain's CDR3 is CASGHRGPSYNSPLYF. The sequenced part of the CDR3 DNA is TGTGCCAGCGGACACAGGGGGCCCTCCTATAATTCGCCC.

The table lists this clone with a few counts. The germline and genes are mouse ones. The CDR3 end is not reached by the read, which stops 4 residues before it; the germline J gene fills it in. The J gene is TRBJ2-1, the V gene TRBV13-3, with 7 bases aligning to TRBD2. Trimming removed 7 bases from V and 3 bases from J; junction bases left unmatched: 7. CDR1 and CDR2 from the germline V gene are NNHDY and SYVADS. The CDR3 contains 14 residues. The CDR3 protein is CASSKTGSYAEQFF. Incomplete CDR3 DNA: TGTGCCAGCTCCAAGACTGGGTCCTATGCT.

There are a few counts of this clone. Genes here carry mouse names. Coverage ceases 4 residues before the CDR3 finishes, and the germline J gene fills in the end. Other nucleotide sequences in the sample specify the same CDR3. The chain uses TRBV19 and TRBJ1-2, with 9 bases that match TRBD1. V trimming: 3 bases; J trimming: 2 bases; junction bases outside the gene matches: 2. The CDR3 has 14 amino acids. Germline CDR1 reads FNHDT; CDR2 reads SITEND (reference sequence). The CDR3 loop reads CASSKTGGNSDYTF. Partial CDR3 DNA: TGTGCCAGCAGTAAGACAGGGGGGAACTCC.

A remark on this clone: Genes and germline are mouse. Sequencing ends 4 residues short of the CDR3 end; the germline J gene provides the rest. Other DNA sequences in the sample encode the same CDR3. V is TRBV19 and J is TRBJ2-7; 7 positions agree with TRBD2. The CDR3 loop spans 14 amino acids. V trimming: 2 bases; J trimming: 3 bases; junction bases outside the gene matches: 5. The germline gives CDR1 FNHDT, CDR2 SITEND (reference sequence). The DNA read from the CDR3 is TGTGCCAGCAGTATCCGGGCTGGGGGCTAT. It translates to CASSIRAGGY. The full CDR3 protein is CASSIRAGGYEQYF.

There are many counts of this clone. The germline and genes are mouse ones. The read stops 4 residues short of the end of the CDR3; the missing end is completed from the germline J gene. The chain carries TRBV17 and TRBJ2-1; 7 nucleotides match TRBD1. CDR3 length: 15 amino acids. Per germline, CDR1 MNHDT and CDR2 YYDKIL. Trimming removed 3 bases from V and 4 bases from J; junction bases left unmatched: 6. The CDR3 here is CASSSRDRPYAEQFF. The DNA read from the CDR3 is TGTGCTAGCAGTAGCCGGGACAGACCATATGCT.

A word on this clone: The germline and genes are mouse ones. Read coverage stops 4 residues before the CDR3 terminus; the germline J gene supplies the remainder. V gene TRBV19 combines with J gene TRBJ2-1; 9 bases map to TRBD1. The CDR3 extends over 17 amino acids. Looked up from germline, CDR1 is FNHDT and CDR2 is SITEND (reference sequence). The trim removed 3 bases at V and 0 bases at J, leaving 7 bases unmatched. Incomplete CDR3 DNA: TGTGCCAGCAGTACCCGAGGACAGGGGAATAACTATGCT. The encoded protein is CASSTRGQGNNYA. The entire CDR3 sequence reads CASSTRGQGNNYAEQFF.

This clone has ten or more counts. Gene names are the mouse ones. The read terminates 4 residues before the CDR3 end, so the remaining end is supplied by the germline J gene. The chain uses TRBV17 and TRBJ2-3, with TRBD1 identical over 9 bases. The CDR3 extends over 17 amino acids. Germline V gene lookup returns CDR1 MNHDT and CDR2 YYDKIL. J was trimmed by 1 base and V by 2 bases; bases with no gene match: 7. CDR3 sequence: CASSRPPGQGGAETLYF. The CDR3 bases that were read are TGTGCTAGCAGTAGACCCCCGGGACAGGGCGGTGCAGAA.

On this clone: Genes and germline are mouse. The read halts 4 residues ahead of the CDR3 end, with the missing end drawn from the germline J gene. V usage is TRBV1 and J usage is TRBJ1-2; no definite D call. The CDR3 extends over 13 amino acids. Between the trimmed V and J ends, which lost 3 bases and 2 bases, there was a span of 7 bases. CDR1 and CDR2 from the germline V gene are NSQYPW and LRSPGD (reference sequence). The CDR3 bases that were read are TGCACCTGCAGTGCCCAACAGAACTCC. Its protein is CTCSAQQNS. The whole CDR3 region reads CTCSAQQNSDYTF.

This clone came up a few times. Germline and genes here are mouse. The read ends 3 residues shy of where the CDR3 ends; the end is completed using the germline J gene. The rearrangement joins TRBV19 to TRBJ1-6; the D gene is possibly TRBD1 (5 bases). TRBJ1-6 is an ORF for which the function is uncertain. The germline V gene encodes CDR1 FNHDT and CDR2 SITEND (reference sequence). Trimming shortened V by 5 bases and J by 0 bases, and 9 bases separated the two germline ends. This CDR3 comprises 15 residues. CDR3 residues: CASRAGNSYNSPLYF. The sequenced CDR3 bases are TGTGCCAGCAGGGCAGGGAATTCCTATAATTCGCCC.

In this sample, this clone turned up a few times. The genes and germline here are from mouse. From the germline J gene comes the end of the CDR3, since the read stops 3 residues before it. The gene calls are TRBV13-1 and TRBJ1-6; the D gene is possibly TRBD1 (5 bases). TRBJ1-6 is designated an ORF whose function remains uncertain. The germline V and J ends were trimmed by 3 bases and 10 bases, with 11 bases remaining between them. Germline-derived CDR1 and CDR2 are NSHNY and SYGAGN. The CDR3 has 13 amino acids. CDR3 DNA (partial): TGTGCCAGCAGTGGTGTTACAGGATCGCCC. Translation gives CASSGVTGSP. The CDR3 in full is CASSGVTGSPLYF.

As for this clone: Germline and genes: mouse. The read finishes 4 residues shy of the CDR3 end, and the germline J gene is used to complete it. The gene calls are TRBV1 and TRBJ2-1; TRBD2 matches 11 bases. This CDR3 contains 17 residues. Germline values: CDR1 NSQYPW, CDR2 LRSPGD (reference sequence). V lost 0 bases, J lost 5 bases, and 6 bases stayed unmatched. The DNA read from the CDR3 is TGCACCTGCAGTGCAGATCAACTGGGGGGGCGCGATGCT. This codes for CTCSADQLGGRDA. The full CDR3 reads CTCSADQLGGRDAEQFF.

This clone was counted a few times. Gene labels here are mouse ones. The read terminates 4 residues before the CDR3 end, so the remaining end is supplied by the germline J gene. The chain couples TRBV13-3 to TRBJ2-1, with D perhaps matching TRBD2 (5 bases). Trimming shortened V by 2 bases and J by 0 bases, and 9 bases separated the two germline ends. CDR1 and CDR2 from the germline V gene are NNHDY and SYVADS. The CDR3 is made up of 15 amino acids. This CDR3 is CASSEVWANYAEQFF. The sequenced part of the CDR3 DNA is TGTGCCAGCAGTGAAGTCTGGGCTAACTATGCT.

Of note for this clone: Here the gene names and germline are mouse. The read is 4 residues too short to cover the CDR3 end, so that end is filled in from the germline J gene. The rearrangement links TRBV13-1 to TRBJ1-1, with 7 nucleotides matching TRBD1. This CDR3 has 14 amino acids. CDR1 and CDR2 from the germline V gene are NSHNY and SYGAGN. CDR3 in amino acids: CASSDARQGTEVFF. The sequenced part of the CDR3 DNA is TGTGCCAGCAGTGATGCTAGACAGGGTACA.

As concerns this clone: Gene names follow the mouse nomenclature. The CDR3 end lies 4 residues beyond the end of the read and is filled in from the germline J gene. Other DNA sequences in the sample encode the same CDR3. J is TRBJ1-1 and V is TRBV31; 10 bases align to TRBD1. CDR3 length: 14 amino acids. Germline V gene sequence: CDR1 GKSSPN, CDR2 SITVG. Trimming took 1 base from V and 4 from J; bases not matched to a gene: 3. The DNA read from the CDR3 is TGTGCCTGGAGTCATCGGACAGGGGGCACA. Its protein is CAWSHRTGGT. The full CDR3 is CAWSHRTGGTEVFF. Based on the CDR3 plus reference TRBV31 and TRBJ1-1, the full variable domain is AQTIHQWPVAEIKAVGSPLSLGCTIKGKSSPNLYWYWQATGGTLQQLFYSITVGQVESVVQLNLSASRPKDDQFILSTEKLLLSHSGFYLCAWSHRTGGTEVFFGKGTRLTVV.

This clone has just a few counts. The germline and genes are mouse ones. The read ends 4 residues before the CDR3 terminus; that terminus is restored from the germline J gene. The rearrangement uses TRBV1 and TRBJ1-1, with D uncertain. V lost 1 base, J lost 1 base, and 7 bases lay in between. Germline V gene data show CDR1 as NSQYPW and CDR2 as LRSPGD (reference sequence). This CDR3 is 14 amino acids long. The CDR3 sequence: CTCSAAARNTEVFF. The sequenced part of the CDR3 DNA is TGCACCTGCAGTGCAGCCGCCAGAAACACA.